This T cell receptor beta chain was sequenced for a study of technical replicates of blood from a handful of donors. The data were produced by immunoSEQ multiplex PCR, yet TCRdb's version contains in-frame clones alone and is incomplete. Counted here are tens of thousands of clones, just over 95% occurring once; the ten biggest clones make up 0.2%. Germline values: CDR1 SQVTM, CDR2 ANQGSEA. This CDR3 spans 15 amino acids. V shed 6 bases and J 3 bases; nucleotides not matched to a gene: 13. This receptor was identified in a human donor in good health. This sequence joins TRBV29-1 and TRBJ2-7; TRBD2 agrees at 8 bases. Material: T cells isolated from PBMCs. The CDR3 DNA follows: TGCAGCGTGGGGGGTCGGGGACTAGGTCACTACGAGCAGTACTTC. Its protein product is CSVGGRGLGHYEQYF.